What follows are 32 T cell receptor beta chains derived from one specimen sequenced in a study of T cells in Graves' hyperthyroidism and ophthalmopathy. Amplification yielded TCR beta CDR3 regions, with RNA transcripts as the source. HTBI primers drove first-round RT-PCR of the TCR CDR3. TCRdb reanalysed the multiplex PCR reads using MiXCR and keeps one entry per CDR3 protein. The sample shows about 600,000 distinct CDR3 sequences, about 16% of them seen only once. Sequencing used blood. The source is a woman aged 40 to 50 with Graves' ophthalmopathy.

This clonotype was counted at least ten times. The genes are TRBV11-2 and TRBJ2-1; 11 positions match TRBD2. Germline V gives CDR1 SGHAT, CDR2 FQNNGV. This CDR3 contains 18 residues. With V trimmed by 4 bases and J by 7 bases, 15 bases remained unmatched. DNA for the CDR3: TGTGCCAGCAGCTCCCCGAACAGCCTAGCGGGGGGAGCGAATGAGCAGTTCTTC. This encodes CASSSPNSLAGGANEQFF. Variable domain in full (rest from reference TRBV11-2 and TRBJ2-1): EAGVAQSPRYKIIEKRQSVAFWCNPISGHATLYWYQQILGQGPKLLIQFQNNGVVDDSQLPKDRFSAERLKGVDSTLKIQPAKLEDSAVYLCASSSPNSLAGGANEQFFGPGTRLTVL.

Only a few counts were recorded for this clonotype. At one boundary the junction diverges from the germline segment, which might be a read error. The rearrangement uses TRBV28 and TRBJ2-5, with D perhaps given as TRBD1 or TRBD2 (6 bases each). This CDR3 spans 13 amino acids. Germline V gene data show CDR1 as MDHEN and CDR2 as SYDVKM. The CDR3 spells CASSWGAQETRYF. Here the CDR3 DNA reads TGTGCCAGCAGTTGGGGGGCCCAAGAGACCCGGTACTTC.

CDR3 DNA sequence: TGTGCCAGCAGCCCGGGAGGTAGCGGGGGGTACAATGAGCAGTTCTTC. Protein sequence: CASSPGGSGGYNEQFF. The rearrangement uses TRBV5-4 and TRBJ2-1; 10 bases fit TRBD2. Germline V lookup: CDR1 SGHNT, CDR2 YYREEE (reference sequence). With 4 bases clipped from V and 4 bases from J, the junction kept 8 bases outside the gene matches. This CDR3 is built from 16 residues.

As for this clonotype: The junction and the germline gene differ at one end; a read error may be behind it. The V call is TRBV5-1, the J call TRBJ2-1, with TRBD1 identical over 10 bases. Germline V CDR1 and CDR2: SGHRS, YFSETQ. The CDR3 covers 15 residues. CDR3 DNA sequence: TGCGCCAGCAGCTCAGACAGGGGGCGAAGCAATGAGCAGCTCTTC. Protein: CASSSDRGRSNEQLF.

The gene calls are TRBV6-2 or TRBV6-3 and TRBJ2-1; possible D gene TRBD2, 5 bases. V was shortened by 0 bases and J by 8 bases, with 14 bases between the two germline ends. This CDR3 is 15 amino acids long. CDR1 is MNHEY and CDR2 is SVGEGT in the germline V gene. The CDR3 sequence: CASSYSSGFWDEQFF. The CDR3 region has the DNA TGTGCCAGCAGTTACTCGTCGGGATTTTGGGATGAGCAGTTCTTC.

This clonotype showed up just a few times. The J gene is TRBJ2-4, the V gene TRBV28; D uncertain. V lost 4 bases and J 5 bases, leaving 9 bases between the germline ends. Germline lookup yields CDR1 MDHEN and CDR2 SYDVKM. This CDR3 spans 13 amino acids. The CDR3, as DNA: TGTGCCAGCAGTTGGCAGGCCCAAAACATTCAGTACTTC. Translation: CASSWQAQNIQYF.

The table lists this clonotype with a few counts. This sequence joins TRBV28 and TRBJ2-7; TRBD2 aligns across 7 bases. Germline-derived CDR1 and CDR2 are MDHEN and SYDVKM. The CDR3 spans 14 residues. V dropped 5 bases and J dropped 4; count of bases not matched to a gene: 8. The CDR3 region is CASSVTSADYEQYF. The CDR3 region has the DNA TGTGCCAGCAGTGTTACTAGCGCAGATTACGAGCAGTACTTC.

This sequence joins TRBV7-6 and TRBJ2-2, with D maybe TRBD2 (5 bases). Germline V CDR1 and CDR2: SGHVS, FNYEAQ. V was cut by 5 bases and J by 0 bases, with 13 bases left in between. CDR3 length: 16 amino acids. The chain's CDR3 is CASSPLSGANTGELFF. CDR3 nucleotide sequence: TGTGCCAGCAGCCCCCTGAGCGGAGCGAACACCGGGGAGCTGTTTTTT.

This rearrangement joins TRBV7-9 to TRBJ2-2; 8 positions match TRBD1. Germline CDR1 SEHNR, CDR2 FQNEAQ (reference sequence). This CDR3 contains 14 residues. Trimming removed 7 bases from V and 3 bases from J; junction bases left unmatched: 4. CDR3 in amino acids: CASKPTGDTGELFF. CDR3 nucleotides: TGTGCCAGCAAACCGACAGGGGACACCGGGGAGCTGTTTTTT.

This clonotype was counted many times. This chain uses TRBV6-2 or TRBV6-3 with TRBJ2-2; no definite D call. This CDR3 has 17 amino acids. Trimming left V 0 bases short and J 3 bases short, with 14 bases between. Germline V lookup: CDR1 MNHEY, CDR2 SVGEGT. The chain's CDR3 is CASSYSMFAVYTGELFF. DNA of the CDR3: TGTGCCAGCAGTTACTCGATGTTCGCAGTCTACACCGGGGAGCTGTTTTTT.

This clonotype appeared many times. The chain employs TRBV11-2 and TRBJ1-1; D is possibly TRBD1 (5 bases). With 8 bases removed from V and 4 bases from J, the gap between germline ends came to 11 bases. Germline V lookup: CDR1 SGHAT, CDR2 FQNNGV. This CDR3 has 12 amino acids. The CDR3 is CASGARTTEAFF. The CDR3 region has the DNA TGTGCCAGCGGGGCGAGAACCACTGAAGCTTTCTTT. Variable domain in full (rest from reference TRBV11-2 and TRBJ1-1): EAGVAQSPRYKIIEKRQSVAFWCNPISGHATLYWYQQILGQGPKLLIQFQNNGVVDDSQLPKDRFSAERLKGVDSTLKIQPAKLEDSAVYLCASGARTTEAFFGQGTRLTVV.

In its sample, this clonotype was seen a few times. A junction end diverges from the germline sequence, so it may reflect a read error. This chain joins TRBV11-2 and TRBJ2-1; D ambiguous. Germline loops: CDR1 SGHAT, CDR2 FQNNGV. The CDR3 is 13 residues long. The CDR3 sequence: CASSSSSYTEQFF. The DNA of the CDR3 is TGTGCCAGCAGCTCCAGTAGTTACACTGAGCAGTTCTTC.

The rearrangement uses TRBV5-1 and TRBJ2-5; no reliable D call. This CDR3 region has 15 residues. Germline assignment: CDR1 SGHRS and CDR2 YFSETQ. V lost 3 bases, J lost 3 bases, and 15 bases lay in between. Here the CDR3 reads CASSSAVLDKETQYF. The CDR3 DNA is TGCGCCAGCAGCTCGGCGGTACTTGACAAAGAGACCCAGTACTTC.

The chain employs TRBV7-9 and TRBJ2-6; D ambiguous. The CDR3 covers 15 residues. Germline-derived CDR1 and CDR2 are SEHNR and FQNEAQ (reference sequence). The V gene lost 4 bases and the J gene lost 2 bases, with 9 bases spanning the gap. CDR3 DNA: TGTGCCAGCAGCTCTCCTGACCCTGGGGCCAACGTCCTGACTTTC. Its protein is CASSSPDPGANVLTF.

The rearrangement joins TRBV7-9 to TRBJ2-5, with D possibly being TRBD1 (5 bases). V shed 3 bases and J shed 4 bases, with 12 bases lying between them. Germline assignment: CDR1 SEHNR and CDR2 FQNEAQ (reference sequence). This CDR3 is built from 14 residues. In nucleotides, the CDR3 is TGTGCCAGCAGCTTCTCGGTCAGGGCAGAGACCCAGTACTTC. This gives the protein CASSFSVRAETQYF.

This clonotype has a handful of counts. V is TRBV14 and J is TRBJ2-1; TRBD1 might be the D (5 bases). V was cut by 0 bases and J by 3 bases, with 15 bases left in between. Germline assignment: CDR1 SGHDN and CDR2 FVKESK. The CDR3 has 17 amino acids. CDR3: CASSQDGAGVRYNEQFF. The CDR3 DNA reads as TGTGCCAGCAGCCAAGATGGGGCTGGGGTCCGCTACAATGAGCAGTTCTTC.

This clonotype was counted at least ten times. The rearrangement links TRBV27 to TRBJ2-7, with TRBD2 matching 7 bases. The ends lost 4 bases at V and 2 bases at J; junction bases unmatched: 5. The CDR3 consists of 14 residues. Germline values: CDR1 MNHEY, CDR2 SMNVEV (reference sequence). CDR3 residues: CASSSGLETYEQYF. In nucleotides, the CDR3 is TGTGCCAGCAGTTCAGGACTAGAAACCTACGAGCAGTACTTC.

As concerns this clonotype: A read error is possible here, since a much larger clone lies one base away. The chain employs TRBV2 and TRBJ1-3; 7 nucleotides align to TRBD1. V was pared by 8 bases and J by 2 bases, with 12 bases of the junction left unmatched. The CDR3 contains 16 residues. CDR1 is SNHLY, CDR2 FYNNEI, per germline. The CDR3 DNA sequence: TGTGCCAGCGGACATCCTACAGGGGCTGCTGGAAACACCATATATTTT. Translation gives CASGHPTGAAGNTIYF.

This clonotype was detected ten times or more. This chain connects TRBV7-9 to TRBJ2-7; maybe TRBD1 (6 bases). Looked up from germline, CDR1 is SEHNR and CDR2 is FQNEAQ (reference sequence). Trimming shortened V by 5 bases and J by 2 bases, and 16 bases separated the two germline ends. The CDR3 sequence is 15 residues long. CDR3 coding DNA: TGTGCCAGCAGCCCACAGGGTTCGAGTACCTACGAGCAGTACTTC. It codes for CASSPQGSSTYEQYF.

The V and J genes are TRBV5-6 and TRBJ2-3; D uncertain. Deletions cut 6 bases from V and 4 bases from J, with 9 bases between. This CDR3 region has 12 residues. Germline assignment: CDR1 SGHDT and CDR2 YYEEEE. The CDR3 here is CASTLGADTQYF. For the CDR3, the DNA is TGTGCCAGCACCCTCGGTGCAGATACGCAGTATTTT.

V is TRBV5-1 and J is TRBJ1-3; TRBD1 matches 9 bases. CDR3 size: 17 residues. The ends lost 5 bases at V and 0 bases at J; junction bases unmatched: 9. Germline V CDR1 and CDR2: SGHRS, YFSETQ. This CDR3 is CASSYRDRDFSGNTIYF. Here the CDR3 DNA reads TGCGCCAGCAGTTACCGGGACAGGGACTTCTCTGGAAACACCATATATTTT.

This clonotype turned up a few times. The V call is TRBV28, the J call TRBJ2-3, with D unresolved. Germline CDR1 reads MDHEN; CDR2 reads SYDVKM. This CDR3 has 13 amino acids. V was cut by 6 bases and J by 1 base, with 8 bases left in between. CDR3 nucleotide sequence: TGTGCCAGCAGGTCCGGTGGCACAGATACGCAGTATTTT. Protein sequence: CASRSGGTDTQYF.

This clonotype turned up a few times. The chain recombines TRBV18 with TRBJ1-5; 9 bases fit TRBD1. V lost 3 bases and J lost 9; bases outside the gene matches: 12. This CDR3 contains 16 residues. CDR1 and CDR2 from the germline V gene are KGHSH and LQKENI. CDR3 region: CASSPARDRVSGPQHF. The CDR3 nucleotides are TGTGCCAGCTCACCTGCCCGGGACAGGGTATCTGGGCCCCAGCATTTT. Full variable domain (outside the CDR3, taken from reference TRBV18 and TRBJ1-5): NAGVMQNPRHLVRRRGQEARLRCSPMKGHSHVYWYRQLPEEGLKFMVYLQKENIIDESGMPKERFSAEFPKEGPSILRIQQVVRGDSAAYFCASSPARDRVSGPQHFGDGTRLSIL.

In this sample, this clonotype turned up a few times. Germline is not matched at one junction end, which may reflect a read error. V gene TRBV20-1 combines with J gene TRBJ1-1; no firm D call. CDR1 DFQATT and CDR2 SNEGSKA come from the germline V gene (reference sequence). The CDR3 consists of 14 residues. CDR3 in amino acids: CSAPEGAWNPEAFF. In nucleotides, the CDR3 is TGCAGTGCCCCTGAGGGCGCTTGGAACCCTGAAGCTTTCTTT.

This clonotype was seen at least ten times. The V gene is TRBV28, the J gene TRBJ2-5; 12 bases match TRBD2. Germline lookup yields CDR1 MDHEN and CDR2 SYDVKM. V shed 3 bases, J shed 4 bases, and the junction held 3 bases outside the gene matches. There are 15 residues in the CDR3. CDR3 loop: CASSFSGLAGETQYF. CDR3 DNA: TGTGCCAGCAGTTTTTCGGGACTAGCGGGAGAGACCCAGTACTTC.

This clonotype has a handful of counts. The chain joins TRBV7-8 to TRBJ2-6; 8 nucleotides agree with TRBD2. In germline, CDR1 is SGHVS, CDR2 FQNEAQ. The CDR3 is made up of 21 amino acids. Losses at the gene ends were 2 bases for V and 0 bases for J; bases not matched to a gene: 15. This chain's CDR3 is CASSLRGDESGGGSGANVLTF. For the CDR3, the DNA is TGTGCCAGCAGCTTAAGGGGGGACGAGTCGGGAGGGGGCTCTGGGGCCAACGTCCTGACTTTC.

V gene TRBV19 combines with J gene TRBJ1-5; D is unclear. The CDR3 consists of 15 residues. CDR1 and CDR2 from the germline V gene are LNHDA and SQIVND (reference sequence). The V gene lost 1 base and the J gene lost 0 bases, with 7 bases spanning the gap. The CDR3 is CASSIAAVSNQPQHF. CDR3 sequence (DNA): TGTGCCAGTAGTATAGCGGCAGTTAGCAATCAGCCCCAGCATTTT.

This chain links TRBV19 with TRBJ2-2, with D unresolved. The germline V gene has CDR1 LNHDA and CDR2 SQIVND (reference sequence). Trimming left V 7 bases short and J 3 bases short, with 9 bases between. The CDR3 length is 13 residues. The CDR3 is CASNEYDTGELFF. The CDR3 DNA reads as TGTGCCAGTAACGAATATGACACCGGGGAGCTGTTTTTT.

The chain is built from TRBV29-1 and TRBJ2-7; D might be TRBD1 (6 bases). Germline V lookup: CDR1 SQVTM, CDR2 ANQGSEA. V gave up 4 bases and J gave up 7 bases, with 14 bases separating them. CDR3 length: 12 amino acids. CDR3 DNA sequence: TGCAGCGTTGGTTACAGGGCTGGGGAGCAGTACTTC. This translates into CSVGYRAGEQYF.

The rearrangement joins TRBV5-1 to TRBJ2-7; 10 bases agree with TRBD1. CDR1 and CDR2 (germline): SGHRS, YFSETQ. V lost 1 base, J lost 5 bases, and 9 bases stayed unmatched. The CDR3 is 16 amino acids. Written as DNA, the CDR3 is TGCGCCAGCAGCTTGTCAACGGGACAGGGGAGGGACGAGCAGTACTTC. Its translation: CASSLSTGQGRDEQYF.

The chain couples TRBV11-2 to TRBJ2-3, with 7 nucleotides matching TRBD2. CDR3 length equals 15 residues. Trimming cost V 5 bases and J 1 base; bases outside gene matches: 6. Germline-derived CDR1 and CDR2 are SGHAT and FQNNGV. CDR3 bases: TGTGCCAGCAGCCATCTAGCGGCCCGCACAGATACGCAGTATTTT. Protein sequence: CASSHLAARTDTQYF. The variable domain in full, with the rest retrieved from reference TRBV11-2 and TRBJ2-3, is EAGVAQSPRYKIIEKRQSVAFWCNPISGHATLYWYQQILGQGPKLLIQFQNNGVVDDSQLPKDRFSAERLKGVDSTLKIQPAKLEDSAVYLCASSHLAARTDTQYFGPGTRLTVL.

The table lists this clonotype with a few counts. V is TRBV3-1 and J is TRBJ2-7; TRBD2 matches 8 bases. The CDR3 runs to 12 residues. CDR1 and CDR2 (germline): LGHDT, YNNKEL (reference sequence). Trimming removed 3 bases from V and 7 bases from J; junction bases left unmatched: 2. CDR3 DNA sequence: TGTGCCAGCAGCCACACGGGAGGGGAGCAGTACTTC. Its protein is CASSHTGGEQYF.